Each of the 4 T cell receptor beta chains below was sequenced from the same sample in a study of blood T cell repertoires in COVID-19 (dated by TCRdb to 2018 to 2020). Receptors were amplified or captured by the immunoSEQ multiplex PCR assay. This is the immuneACCESS table as TCRdb keeps it, with only in-frame sequences that have V and J called. A part of the clones is gone; compared with another copy, unresolved V genes explain less than half, and the rest is unexplained. This sample comprises roughly 340,000 clones, around 87% of them detected only once. The ten largest clones represent approximately 1% of the sample. Material for sequencing was PBMCs or T cells enriched from blood (not recorded which). The receptors stem from a man between 18 and 35 years old who had recovered from COVID-19.

About this clone: Germline and junction disagree at one end, which may indicate a read error. This chain joins TRBV5-4 and TRBJ1-2; 7 bases are shared with TRBD1. Germline lookup yields CDR1 SGHNT and CDR2 YYREEE (reference sequence). The CDR3 is 15 residues long. CDR3 sequence (DNA): TGTGCCAGCAGCGGAGGGGGCTCTTTTAACTATGGCTACACTTTC. Encoded protein: CASSGGGSFNYGYTF.

This chain joins TRBV27 and TRBJ2-2; 12 bases agree with TRBD1. This CDR3 region has 17 residues. V shed 5 bases and J 5 bases; nucleotides not matched to a gene: 9. CDR1 is MNHEY and CDR2 is SMNVEV in the germline V gene (reference sequence). The CDR3 DNA is TGTGCCAGCAGTGCGGACCGGGACAGGGGGCCTACCGGGGAGCTGTTTTTT. Translating gives CASSADRDRGPTGELFF.

CDR3 bases: TGTGCCAGCAGCCAAGGGCCGGGTGAGCAGTACTTC. Translating gives CASSQGPGEQYF. This rearrangement joins TRBV14 to TRBJ2-7; D gene uncertain. From germline, CDR1 is SGHDN and CDR2 FVKESK. V lost 1 base and J 7 bases, leaving 8 bases between the germline ends. The CDR3 consists of 12 residues.

This clone was picked up one time. The chain couples TRBV28 to TRBJ2-7, with a tentative D call TRBD1 (6 bases). V was clipped by 2 bases and J by 2 bases, with 13 bases between them. The length of the CDR3 is 15 residues. Germline V gene data show CDR1 as MDHEN and CDR2 as SYDVKM. CDR3 sequence reads: CASSLIGRGTYEQYF. The CDR3 nucleotides are TGTGCCAGCAGTTTAATCGGCAGGGGAACCTACGAGCAGTACTTC.